One and the same sample provided the 5 T cell receptor beta chains below, sequenced in a study of blood T cell repertoires in COVID-19 (dated by TCRdb to the early 2020s). Receptor libraries were prepared by the immunoSEQ multiplex PCR assay. TCRdb holds this immuneACCESS table with in-frame rearrangements only. Some clones are missing; in checked studies, unresolved V genes explain under half, and the rest has no known cause. In all, the sample holds 35,000 to 55,000 clones, and roughly 88% of those were seen once. The ten largest clones add up to around 3.5% of the sample. Sequenced sample: peripheral blood. Receptor source: a human donor in a cohort sampled during active COVID-19.

The genes are TRBV5-1 and TRBJ1-1; tentative D call: TRBD1 (5 bases). Trimming pared 2 bases from V and 4 bases from J, leaving 15 bases between. This CDR3 has 15 residues. CDR1 SGHRS and CDR2 YFSETQ come from the germline V gene. CDR3 DNA: TGCGCCAGCAGCTTACAAGGACATTGGGGCACTGAAGCTTTCTTT. Translating it yields CASSLQGHWGTEAFF.

This clone has more than one count but fewer than ten. The chain employs TRBV6-5 and TRBJ2-7, with a possible D match to TRBD2 (5 bases). Germline CDR1 is MNHEY and CDR2 is SVGAGI. Trimming took 4 bases from V and 2 from J, leaving 15 bases between them. The CDR3 totals 15 residues. The CDR3 coding sequence is TGTGCCAGCAGTTCCCCAGGCCGGGGAACCTACGAGCAGTACTTC. The encoded protein is CASSSPGRGTYEQYF.

The table lists this clone with a few counts. The genes are TRBV27 and TRBJ1-2; TRBD1 is a possible D gene (5 bases). Trimming took off 6 bases at V and 7 bases at J, with 30 bases between the two ends. This CDR3 is 18 amino acids long. CDR1 and CDR2 from the germline V gene are MNHEY and SMNVEV (reference sequence). CDR3 protein: CASSLHTPTSGGGSGYTF. The DNA of the CDR3 is TGTGCCAGCAGCTTACACACTCCAACGTCCGGCGGGGGTAGTGGCTACACCTTC.

The chain links TRBV24-1 to TRBJ2-5; D unresolved. Trimming stripped 2 bases from V and 4 bases from J, with 7 bases between. CDR3 length equals 13 residues. CDR1 and CDR2 (germline): KGHDR, SFDVKD. CDR3 region: CATSDSFLETQYF. CDR3 sequence (DNA): TGTGCCACCAGTGATTCCTTCTTAGAGACCCAGTACTTC.

This clone was seen a single time. This chain connects TRBV6-5 to TRBJ1-4; weak D call: TRBD1 (6 bases). Germline V lookup: CDR1 MNHEY, CDR2 SVGAGI. The CDR3 is made up of 13 amino acids. The V end lost 10 bases, the J end lost 8 bases, and 17 bases lay between the germline ends. CDR3: CATGSGVIEKLFF. DNA for the CDR3: TGTGCCACCGGATCAGGGGTCATCGAAAAACTGTTTTTT.